This T cell receptor beta chain was documented in a study of blood T cell repertoires in COVID-19. Turning to the study itself: Some COVID-19 samples were acute and others convalescent; all came from the United States, Italy and Spain. PBMCs, B-cell-depleted T cells, or T cells provided the cDNA or gDNA that made up the material.

Germline values: CDR1 LNHDA, CDR2 SQIVND (reference sequence). The CDR3 is 14 residues long. V dropped 4 bases and J dropped 2 bases, with 12 bases sitting between them. Assay used: immunoSEQ multiplex PCR; TCRdb lists only in-frame clones, some missing. The sample holds roughly 70,000 clones, 75% to 85% seen once. What was sequenced was peripheral blood. The chain recombines TRBV19 with TRBJ2-7; a weak D match, TRBD2 (6 bases). The TCR comes from a man between 65 and 80 years old who had recovered from COVID-19. The CDR3 sequence: CASSKPGEPYEQYF. The DNA for the CDR3 is TGTGCCAGTAGTAAACCGGGAGAACCCTACGAGCAGTACTTC. Complete variable domain (other parts from reference TRBV19 and TRBJ2-7): DGGITQSPKYLFRKEGQNVTLSCEQNLNHDAMYWYRQDPGQGLRLIYYSQIVNDFQKGDIAEGYSVSREKKESFPLTVTSAQKNPTAFYLCASSKPGEPYEQYFGPGTRLTVT.